The 32 T cell receptor beta chains presented below share a single source sample, sequenced in a study of long-term antiretroviral therapy in people with HIV. A v3.0 immunoSEQ assay was performed at survey level. Profiled with immunoSEQ multiplex PCR; TCRdb holds only in-frame clones, not every one. Seen here are around 25,000 clones, approximately 86% observed once, and the top ten hold roughly 5.3%. Sequences were derived from unsorted PBMCs, sampled roughly 4.5 years after starting antiretroviral therapy. The receptor source for this set is a man aged 25 to 40 with HIV.

The chain is built from TRBV2 and TRBJ1-5; D gene unclear. Germline CDR1 SNHLY, CDR2 FYNNEI. The CDR3 runs to 15 residues. Deletions cut 2 bases from V and 5 bases from J, with 13 bases between. This CDR3 is CASSERSGSHQPQHF. The CDR3, as DNA: TGTGCCAGCAGTGAACGGTCGGGGAGTCATCAGCCCCAGCATTTT.

The chain couples TRBV7-9 to TRBJ2-2; 7 bases map to TRBD1. CDR3 length: 15 residues. Germline values: CDR1 SEHNR, CDR2 FQNEAQ (reference sequence). Trimming cost V 4 bases and J 3 bases; bases outside gene matches: 5. CDR3 sequence: CASSSRGPDTGELFF. The CDR3 nucleotides read TGTGCCAGCAGCTCTAGGGGGCCCGACACCGGGGAGCTGTTTTTT.

The chain uses TRBV14 and TRBJ1-2; D is uncertain. Germline V gives CDR1 SGHDN, CDR2 FVKESK. The V and J ends lost 0 bases and 4 bases respectively, with 9 bases between them. This CDR3 comprises 14 residues. The CDR3 region is CASSQEPGPYGYTF. CDR3 DNA sequence: TGTGCCAGCAGCCAAGAACCGGGTCCCTATGGCTACACCTTC.

The genes are TRBV19 and TRBJ1-5; D is unresolved. Trimming stripped 7 bases from V and 1 base from J, with 14 bases between. The CDR3 loop spans 15 amino acids. Germline V gene data show CDR1 as LNHDA and CDR2 as SQIVND (reference sequence). CDR3 protein: CASIGEGWSNQPQHF. CDR3 bases: TGTGCCAGTATAGGCGAGGGTTGGAGCAATCAGCCCCAGCATTTT.

Comments on this clone: Sequence at one end of the junction differs from germline and may be a read error. This chain connects TRBV19 to TRBJ1-2; D is unresolved. Germline lookup yields CDR1 LNHDA and CDR2 SQIVND (reference sequence). CDR3 length: 12 residues. CDR3 sequence (DNA): TGTGCCAGTAGTATAGGGACCCTCTTGTGGGCTTTC. It codes for CASSIGTLLWAF. Supplemented by reference TRBV19 and TRBJ1-2, the full variable domain reads DGGITQSPKYLFRKEGQNVTLSCEQNLNHDAMYWYRQDPGQGLRLIYYSQIVNDFQKGDIAEGYSVSREKKESFPLTVTSAQKNPTAFYLCASSIGTLLWAFGSGTRLTVV.

The J gene is TRBJ1-6, the V gene TRBV7-9; 10 bases align to TRBD1. The CDR3 loop spans 17 amino acids. The ends lost 3 bases at V and 7 bases at J; junction bases unmatched: 9. Germline loops: CDR1 SEHNR, CDR2 FQNEAQ (reference sequence). DNA for the CDR3: TGTGCCAGCAGCTTGGCAGACAGGGGGCTTTTGAATTCACCCCTCCACTTT. Amino acid sequence: CASSLADRGLLNSPLHF.

The chain links TRBV2 to TRBJ1-2; D unresolved. The germline gives CDR1 SNHLY, CDR2 FYNNEI. V dropped 6 bases and J dropped 7 bases, with 9 bases sitting between them. This CDR3 contains 11 residues. As DNA, the CDR3 is TGTGCCAGCAGAACAGTGTCTGGCTACACCTTC. It specifies CASRTVSGYTF.

The table lists this clone with a count of one. The V gene is TRBV11-2, the J gene TRBJ2-2; D not resolved. V lost 5 bases and J lost 0, with 7 bases in between. The CDR3 spans 14 residues. Germline V gene data show CDR1 as SGHAT and CDR2 as FQNNGV. CDR3 residues: CASSPQTNTGELFF. The CDR3 DNA follows: TGTGCCAGCAGCCCCCAAACGAACACCGGGGAGCTGTTTTTT.

The CDR3 here is CASSQDLMGSGYTF. DNA for the CDR3: TGCGCCAGCAGCCAAGATTTAATGGGGAGCGGCTACACCTTC. The chain carries TRBV4-3 and TRBJ1-2; D not certain. The CDR3 totals 14 residues. Trimming left V 0 bases short and J 8 bases short, with 13 bases between. The germline V gene has CDR1 LGHNA and CDR2 YSLEER.

The rearrangement links TRBV4-1 to TRBJ1-1, with D hard to call. CDR1 is MGHRA, CDR2 YSYEKL, per germline. The CDR3 extends over 12 amino acids. Trimming shortened V by 0 bases and J by 4 bases, and 3 bases separated the two germline ends. DNA of the CDR3: TGCGCCAGCAGCCAAGATGGCACTGAAGCTTTCTTT. It yields the protein CASSQDGTEAFF.

The V call is TRBV30, the J call TRBJ1-4, with D uncertain. The V gene lost 2 bases and the J gene lost 5 bases, with 9 bases spanning the gap. The CDR3 consists of 13 residues. Germline values: CDR1 GTSNPN, CDR2 SVGIG (reference sequence). The CDR3 spells CAWSTGLNEKLFF. CDR3 in DNA: TGTGCCTGGAGTACGGGATTGAATGAAAAACTGTTTTTT.

The J gene is TRBJ2-5, the V gene TRBV18; the D call may be TRBD1 or TRBD2 (5 bases each). This CDR3 region has 16 residues. The germline gives CDR1 KGHSH, CDR2 LQKENI. The V end was cut by 3 bases, the J end by 3 bases, with 17 bases between. CDR3 in DNA: TGTGCCAGCTCACCCCTCCGGGACCTCGAAAAAGAGACCCAGTACTTC. As protein: CASSPLRDLEKETQYF.

This clone was counted once. CDR3 sequence reads: CASSGGEGTEAFF. CDR3 nucleotide sequence: TGTGCCAGCTCAGGCGGGGAGGGGACTGAAGCTTTCTTT. The chain uses TRBV18 and TRBJ1-1; tentatively, D is TRBD1 (5 bases). The CDR3 runs to 13 residues. The germline CDR1 and CDR2 sequences are KGHSH and LQKENI. The V end was cut by 5 bases, the J end by 5 bases, with 12 bases between. Drawing the rest from reference TRBV18 and TRBJ1-1, the complete variable domain is NAGVMQNPRHLVRRRGQEARLRCSPMKGHSHVYWYRQLPEEGLKFMVYLQKENIIDESGMPKERFSAEFPKEGPSILRIQQVVRGDSAAYFCASSGGEGTEAFFGQGTRLTVV.

The J gene is TRBJ2-7, the V gene TRBV6-1, with D perhaps being TRBD1 or TRBD2 (6 bases each). CDR3 length: 13 amino acids. CDR1 and CDR2 (germline): MNHNS, SASEGT. The V gene lost 2 bases and the J gene lost 4 bases, with 9 bases spanning the gap. This CDR3 is CASSETGTYEQYF. In DNA form, the CDR3 reads TGTGCCAGCAGTGAAACAGGGACTTACGAGCAGTACTTC.

V is TRBV7-6 and J is TRBJ1-1; a weak D match, TRBD1 (5 bases). The CDR3 spans 17 residues. V shed 5 bases and J shed 0 bases, with 19 bases lying between them. Per the germline V gene, CDR1 is SGHVS and CDR2 is FNYEAQ. Here the CDR3 DNA reads TGTGCCAGCAGCCTTAGCGACTTAGGGGTGCTGAACACTGAAGCTTTCTTT. Translating it yields CASSLSDLGVLNTEAFF.

The rearrangement uses TRBV6-4 and TRBJ1-5; D not resolved. Germline loops: CDR1 MRHNA, CDR2 SNTAGT. The CDR3 consists of 16 residues. Trimming shortened V by 0 bases and J by 5 bases, and 14 bases separated the two germline ends. The DNA for the CDR3 is TGTGCCAGCAGTGACTCGACGCGGGCGGCCCATCAGCCCCAGCATTTT. Translated: CASSDSTRAAHQPQHF.

This clone was counted once. This chain uses TRBV4-3 with TRBJ2-5; 13 bases agree with TRBD2. Trimming cost V 4 bases and J 7 bases; bases outside gene matches: 15. Germline V gene data show CDR1 as LGHNA and CDR2 as YSLEER. The CDR3 has 18 amino acids. As DNA, the CDR3 is TGCGCCAGCAGCCTACAAGTAATAGGACTAGCGGGAGCGGTGACCCAGTACTTC. Translating gives CASSLQVIGLAGAVTQYF.

This clone was seen once. For the CDR3, the DNA is TGTGCCAGTATGCTGATGGGGTCGCCCACCGGGGAGCTGTTTTTT. It translates to CASMLMGSPTGELFF. The V and J genes are TRBV19 and TRBJ2-2; D remains ambiguous. V was clipped by 7 bases and J by 4 bases, with 16 bases between them. Germline V lookup: CDR1 LNHDA, CDR2 SQIVND (reference sequence). This CDR3 region has 15 residues.

The chain links TRBV7-9 to TRBJ2-1; 12 nucleotides align to TRBD2. The ends lost 1 base at V and 10 bases at J; junction bases unmatched: 5. Germline CDR1 SEHNR, CDR2 FQNEAQ (reference sequence). This CDR3 has 15 residues. CDR3 coding DNA: TGTGCCAGCAGCTTAGTCGGGACTAGCGGGTTCGAGCAGTTCTTC. Protein: CASSLVGTSGFEQFF. The full variable domain, with the rest looked up from reference TRBV7-9 and TRBJ2-1, is DTGVSQNPRHKITKRGQNVTFRCDPISEHNRLYWYRQTLGQGPEFLTYFQNEAQLEKSRLLSDRFSAERPKGSFSTLEIQRTEQGDSAMYLCASSLVGTSGFEQFFGPGTRLTVL.

The CDR3 nucleotides read TGTGCCAGCAGCCAAGATCGGGGGTTCGATGGCTACACCTTC. Translated: CASSQDRGFDGYTF. The V call is TRBV4-2, the J call TRBJ1-2, with D tentatively TRBD1 (5 bases). The CDR3 extends over 14 amino acids. The V end was cut by 0 bases, the J end by 6 bases, with 11 bases between. Germline CDR1 LGHNA, CDR2 YNFKEQ.

The J gene is TRBJ2-7, the V gene TRBV15, with D perhaps matching TRBD2 (5 bases). CDR1 and CDR2 from the germline V gene are LNHNV and YYDKDF (reference sequence). The CDR3 extends over 11 amino acids. Trimming removed 3 bases at V and 6 bases at J, with 6 bases between. For the CDR3, the DNA is TGTGCCACCAGCAGTGAGGGCGAGCAGTACTTC. Translating it yields CATSSEGEQYF. Filled out from reference TRBV15 and TRBJ2-7, the complete variable domain reads DAMVIQNPRYQVTQFGKPVTLSCSQTLNHNVMYWYQQKSSQAPKLLFHYYDKDFNNEADTPDNFQSRRPNTSFCFLDIRSPGLGDTAMYLCATSSEGEQYFGPGTRLTVT.

This chain joins TRBV4-1 and TRBJ1-5, with 7 bases aligning to TRBD1. The junction had 18 bases not matched to a gene; V was cut back by 4 bases and J by 9 bases. Germline V gene sequence: CDR1 MGHRA, CDR2 YSYEKL. The length of the CDR3 is 17 residues. The CDR3 region has the DNA TGCGCCAGCAGCCCAGTCCCCGCCAACAGGGGAGTCCGGCCCCAGCATTTT. Translation gives CASSPVPANRGVRPQHF.

V gene TRBV5-5 combines with J gene TRBJ1-4; no clear D. Between the trimmed V and J ends, which lost 6 bases and 4 bases, there was a span of 7 bases. The germline gives CDR1 SGHKS, CDR2 YYEKEE (reference sequence). CDR3 length equals 12 residues. The CDR3 sequence: CASTRINEKLFF. The CDR3 nucleotides are TGTGCCAGCACCCGGATTAATGAAAAACTGTTTTTT.

This clone has a single count. J is TRBJ1-5 and V is TRBV7-9; the D is unclear. V was trimmed by 0 bases and J by 4 bases, leaving 7 bases between them. CDR1 is SEHNR, CDR2 FQNEAQ, per germline (reference sequence). CDR3 length: 14 amino acids. Here the CDR3 DNA reads TGTGCCAGCAGCTTAGCGGAGGGAAATCAGCCCCAGCATTTT. Translation: CASSLAEGNQPQHF.

The J gene is TRBJ2-1, the V gene TRBV5-6; TRBD2 matches 7 bases. With V trimmed by 3 bases and J by 9 bases, 3 bases remained unmatched. Germline values: CDR1 SGHDT, CDR2 YYEEEE. The CDR3 covers 12 residues. In nucleotides, the CDR3 is TGTGCCAGCAGCTGGCGGGAGTCTGAGCAGTTCTTC. It encodes CASSWRESEQFF.

V gene TRBV19 combines with J gene TRBJ1-1; D is uncertain. Germline assignment: CDR1 LNHDA and CDR2 SQIVND (reference sequence). The CDR3 runs 13 residues. V was clipped by 3 bases and J by 0 bases, with 5 bases between them. CDR3 loop: CASSITVNTEAFF. CDR3 coding DNA: TGTGCCAGTAGTATTACAGTGAACACTGAAGCTTTCTTT.

J is TRBJ1-1 and V is TRBV6-5; D unresolved. V dropped 6 bases and J dropped 2 bases, with 10 bases sitting between them. Per germline, CDR1 MNHEY and CDR2 SVGAGI. The CDR3 covers 13 residues. The CDR3 is CASSEDGNTEAFF. For the CDR3, the DNA is TGTGCCAGCAGCGAGGATGGTAACACTGAAGCTTTCTTT.

The genes are TRBV7-2 and TRBJ2-7; 11 nucleotides agree with TRBD2. The CDR3 extends over 15 amino acids. The V segment lost 3 bases and the J segment 2 bases; nucleotides outside the gene matches: 3. Germline V CDR1 and CDR2: SGHTA, FQGNSA. Written as DNA, the CDR3 is TGTGCCAGCAGCTTGGGACTAGCGGTTACCTACGAGCAGTACTTC. The encoded protein is CASSLGLAVTYEQYF. Filled out from reference TRBV7-2 and TRBJ2-7, the complete variable domain reads GAGVSQSPSNKVTEKGKDVELRCDPISGHTALYWYRQSLGQGLEFLIYFQGNSAPDKSGLPSDRFSAERTGGSVSTLTIQRTQQEDSAVYLCASSLGLAVTYEQYFGPGTRLTVT.

V gene TRBV6-5 combines with J gene TRBJ2-3, with TRBD2 as a possible D gene (6 bases). V was pared by 2 bases and J by 8 bases, with 17 bases between. The CDR3 is 15 amino acids. The germline V gene encodes CDR1 MNHEY and CDR2 SVGAGI. CDR3 loop: CASSYGGWAQFTQYF. As DNA, the CDR3 is TGTGCCAGCAGTTACGGGGGGTGGGCACAGTTTACGCAGTATTTT.

This clone was detected once. This chain uses TRBV4-2 with TRBJ1-1, with unresolved D. CDR3 length: 14 amino acids. Trimming took 4 bases from V and 0 from J, leaving 9 bases between them. CDR1 LGHNA and CDR2 YNFKEQ come from the germline V gene. The CDR3 region has the DNA TGTGCCAGCAGCCCAGAGTTTGTGAACACTGAAGCTTTCTTT. This encodes CASSPEFVNTEAFF.

This clone appeared once. The V gene is TRBV27, the J gene TRBJ2-2; TRBD1 aligns across 10 bases. The CDR3 contains 14 residues. In germline, CDR1 is MNHEY, CDR2 SMNVEV (reference sequence). V was pared by 5 bases and J by 5 bases, with 2 bases of the junction left unmatched. The CDR3 DNA is TGTGCCAGCAGTCCGGGACAGGGGACCGGGGAGCTGTTTTTT. It translates to CASSPGQGTGELFF.

J is TRBJ2-7 and V is TRBV29-1, with 7 nucleotides matching TRBD1. Per germline, CDR1 SQVTM and CDR2 ANQGSEA. Trimming removed 4 bases from V and 2 bases from J; junction bases left unmatched: 5. This CDR3 spans 13 amino acids. Written as DNA, the CDR3 is TGCAGCGTTGGCACAGGGGAAACCTACGAGCAGTACTTC. Protein sequence: CSVGTGETYEQYF.